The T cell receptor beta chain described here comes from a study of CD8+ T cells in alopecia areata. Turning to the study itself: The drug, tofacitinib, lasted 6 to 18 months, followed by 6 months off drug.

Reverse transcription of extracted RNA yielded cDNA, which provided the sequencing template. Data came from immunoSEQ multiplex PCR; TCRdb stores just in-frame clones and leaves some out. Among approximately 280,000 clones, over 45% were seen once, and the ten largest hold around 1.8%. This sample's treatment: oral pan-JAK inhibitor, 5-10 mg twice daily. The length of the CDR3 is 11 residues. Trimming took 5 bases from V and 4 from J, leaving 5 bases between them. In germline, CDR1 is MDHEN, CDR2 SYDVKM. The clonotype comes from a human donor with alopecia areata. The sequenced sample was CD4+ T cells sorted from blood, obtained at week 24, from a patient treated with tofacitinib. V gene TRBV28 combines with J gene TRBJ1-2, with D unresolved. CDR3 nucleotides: TGTGCCAGCAGTGTTCGCTATGGCTACACCTTC. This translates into CASSVRYGYTF.